The rows below give T cell receptor beta chains drawn from one sample of a study of blood T cells in healthy people across ages. TCRdb processed the 5' RACE reads anew with MiXCR; each CDR3 protein has one entry. The sample lists hundreds of thousands of distinct CDR3 sequences, about 54% occurring once. The sequenced material came from blood. All receptors derive from a man in his 60s in good health. Each CDR3 is given with its conserved first and last residue. The order of the fields is V gene, J gene, D gene, clone size, CDR3 DNA, CDR3 protein. The D gene is left open where the match is weak. Clone size is stated in some rows and not others, as once, few, many or a class when expanded.

v_call: TRBV20-1
j_call: TRBJ1-1
d_call: .
clone_size: once
cdr3_nt: TGCAGTGCTCCGGACTCACTCACTGAAGCTTTCTTT
cdr3_aa: CSAPDSLTEAFF

v_call: TRBV29-1
j_call: TRBJ2-7
d_call: TRBD1
clone_size: .
cdr3_nt: TGCAGCGTAGGGACAGGGGGCTACTACAATGAGCAGTACTTC
cdr3_aa: CSVGTGGYYNEQYF

v_call: TRBV14
j_call: TRBJ2-6
d_call: TRBD1
clone_size: .
cdr3_nt: TGTGCCAGCAGCCAACCGGACAGGGAGGTTCGTGGGGCCAACGTCCTGACTTTC
cdr3_aa: CASSQPDREVRGANVLTF

v_call: TRBV10-1
j_call: TRBJ2-7
d_call: TRBD2
clone_size: .
cdr3_nt: TGCGCCAGCAGTGAGGGGACTAGCGGGCACTACGAGCAGTACTTC
cdr3_aa: CASSEGTSGHYEQYF

v_call: TRBV5-1
j_call: TRBJ1-1
d_call: .
clone_size: .
cdr3_nt: TGCGCCAGCAGCTTGGGTTCGCGGGTTGGGAACACTGAAGCTTTCTTT
cdr3_aa: CASSLGSRVGNTEAFF

v_call: TRBV20-1
j_call: TRBJ1-6
d_call: .
clone_size: .
cdr3_nt: TGCAGTGCTAGAGTCGGCAGGGTTGGTTCACCCCTCCACTTT
cdr3_aa: CSARVGRVGSPLHF

v_call: TRBV6-4
j_call: TRBJ2-2
d_call: TRBD1
clone_size: .
cdr3_nt: TGTGCCAGCAGCATTAACGGACAGGGTGGAACCGGGGAGCTGTTTTTT
cdr3_aa: CASSINGQGGTGELFF

v_call: TRBV7-9
j_call: TRBJ2-1
d_call: .
clone_size: .
cdr3_nt: TGTGCCAGCAGCTTAGGCGACTGGGCCTACAATGAGCAGTTCTTC
cdr3_aa: CASSLGDWAYNEQFF

v_call: TRBV29-1
j_call: TRBJ1-1
d_call: .
clone_size: .
cdr3_nt: TGCAGCGTTTTAAGGCCGGGGACCAACACTGAAGCTTTCTTT
cdr3_aa: CSVLRPGTNTEAFF

v_call: TRBV29-1
j_call: TRBJ1-2
d_call: TRBD1
clone_size: .
cdr3_nt: TGCAGCGTTACCCGACAGGGGTATGGCTACACTTTC
cdr3_aa: CSVTRQGYGYTF

v_call: TRBV7-2
j_call: TRBJ2-1
d_call: .
clone_size: many
cdr3_nt: TGTGCCAGCAGCTTAGGTACCATTACTAGTGTTCGGTTCTTC
cdr3_aa: CASSLGTITSVRFF

v_call: TRBV6-6
j_call: TRBJ2-5
d_call: TRBD1
clone_size: .
cdr3_nt: TGTGCCAGCAGTTTTCCACCGGGACAGGGGGAGGAGACCCAGTACTTC
cdr3_aa: CASSFPPGQGEETQYF

v_call: TRBV20-1
j_call: TRBJ1-4
d_call: .
clone_size: few
cdr3_nt: TGCAGTGCTAGAGTAGGGACGGAGAATGAAAAACTGTTTTTT
cdr3_aa: CSARVGTENEKLFF

v_call: TRBV2
j_call: TRBJ2-4
d_call: TRBD2
clone_size: few
cdr3_nt: TGTGCCAGCAGGCCTAGACCCCTTAGCGGGGAGTACTTC
cdr3_aa: CASRPRPLSGEYF

v_call: TRBV7-2
j_call: TRBJ2-3
d_call: .
clone_size: .
cdr3_nt: TGTGCCAGCAGCTTACCGGGACTCCCTCCCCCCACAGATACGCAGTATTTT
cdr3_aa: CASSLPGLPPPTDTQYF

v_call: TRBV20-1
j_call: TRBJ2-2
d_call: TRBD2
clone_size: .
cdr3_nt: TGCAGTGCTAGGACTAGCGGGGACACCGGGGAGCTGTTTTTT
cdr3_aa: CSARTSGDTGELFF

v_call: TRBV5-4
j_call: TRBJ2-1
d_call: .
clone_size: .
cdr3_nt: TGTGCCAGTAGCTTGCCCCCCGGACAGTACAATGAGCAGTTCTTC
cdr3_aa: CASSLPPGQYNEQFF

v_call: TRBV10-2
j_call: TRBJ2-3
d_call: TRBD2
clone_size: .
cdr3_nt: TGCGCCAGCAGGGGTAGCGGGGAACGGAATACGCAGTATTTT
cdr3_aa: CASRGSGERNTQYF

v_call: TRBV28
j_call: TRBJ2-1
d_call: .
clone_size: .
cdr3_nt: TGTGCCAGCAGTTTAAGAGGGAGTCCCCGGGCTTACAATGAGCAGTTCTTC
cdr3_aa: CASSLRGSPRAYNEQFF

v_call: TRBV28
j_call: TRBJ2-6
d_call: TRBD2
clone_size: once
cdr3_nt: TGTGCCAGCAGTCCCCCAGTCGGCGGGGGCTCTGGGGCCAACGTCCTGACTTTC
cdr3_aa: CASSPPVGGGSGANVLTF

v_call: TRBV6-6
j_call: TRBJ2-6
d_call: .
clone_size: .
cdr3_nt: TGTGCCAGCAGTTTTAGTGACTCTGGGGCCAACGTCCTGACTTTC
cdr3_aa: CASSFSDSGANVLTF

v_call: TRBV12-3/TRBV12-4
j_call: TRBJ1-2
d_call: .
clone_size: .
cdr3_nt: TGTGCCAGCAGCCCTATCACAGGGAACTATGGCTACACCTTC
cdr3_aa: CASSPITGNYGYTF

v_call: TRBV20-1
j_call: TRBJ2-7
d_call: TRBD1
clone_size: .
cdr3_nt: TGCAGTGCTACACAGACGGACAGGGTCTACGAGCAGTACTTC
cdr3_aa: CSATQTDRVYEQYF

v_call: TRBV28
j_call: TRBJ2-3
d_call: TRBD1
clone_size: .
cdr3_nt: TGTGCCAGCAATATGCAGGGGGCTAGCACAGATACGCAGTATTTT
cdr3_aa: CASNMQGASTDTQYF

v_call: TRBV5-1
j_call: TRBJ1-1
d_call: TRBD1
clone_size: .
cdr3_nt: TGCGCCAGCAGCTTGGTTTTGCAAGGACAGGCGGCGGGGGCTTTCTTT
cdr3_aa: CASSLVLQGQAAGAFF

v_call: TRBV20-1
j_call: TRBJ2-1
d_call: .
clone_size: few
cdr3_nt: TGCAGTGCAACCGGGACCTTTGTCCTTCGAGATGAGCAGTTCTTC
cdr3_aa: CSATGTFVLRDEQFF

v_call: TRBV15
j_call: TRBJ1-4
d_call: .
clone_size: .
cdr3_nt: TGTGCCACCAGCAGAGAGCACTCCCCTCCGTTTTTT
cdr3_aa: CATSREHSPPFF

v_call: TRBV9
j_call: TRBJ1-6
d_call: .
clone_size: .
cdr3_nt: TGTGCCAGCAGCGTAAGCGGGACAACCTATAATTCACCCCTCCACTTT
cdr3_aa: CASSVSGTTYNSPLHF

v_call: TRBV4-1
j_call: TRBJ1-2
d_call: .
clone_size: .
cdr3_nt: TGCGCCAGCAGCCAAGCCGGGGCAGGAGGATCGGGTGGCTACACCTTC
cdr3_aa: CASSQAGAGGSGGYTF

v_call: TRBV3-1
j_call: TRBJ2-1
d_call: .
clone_size: .
cdr3_nt: TGTGCCAGCAGCGATATAAACAGGTTCTACCAAGAGACCCAGTTCTTC
cdr3_aa: CASSDINRFYQETQFF

v_call: TRBV6-1
j_call: TRBJ2-7
d_call: TRBD1
clone_size: .
cdr3_nt: TGTGCCAGCAGTTTGGGCCCCGGACAGGGAGCCAACGAGCAGTACTTC
cdr3_aa: CASSLGPGQGANEQYF